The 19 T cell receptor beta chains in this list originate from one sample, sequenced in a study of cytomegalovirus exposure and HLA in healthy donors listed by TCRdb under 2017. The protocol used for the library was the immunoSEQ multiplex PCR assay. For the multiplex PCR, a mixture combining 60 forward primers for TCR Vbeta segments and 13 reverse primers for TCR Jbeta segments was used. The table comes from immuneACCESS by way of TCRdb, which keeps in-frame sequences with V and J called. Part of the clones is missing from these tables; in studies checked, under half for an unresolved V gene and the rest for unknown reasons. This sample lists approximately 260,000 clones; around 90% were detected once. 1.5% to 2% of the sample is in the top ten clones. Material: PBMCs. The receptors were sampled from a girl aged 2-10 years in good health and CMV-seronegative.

The CDR3, as DNA: TGCGCCAGCAGCAACCTAGCGGGAGGTTCCAATGAGCAGTTCTTC. It codes for CASSNLAGGSNEQFF. The chain couples TRBV5-1 to TRBJ2-1, with 11 bases fitting TRBD2. Germline loops: CDR1 SGHRS, CDR2 YFSETQ. The CDR3 covers 15 residues. Trimming removed 4 bases from V and 6 bases from J; junction bases left unmatched: 6.

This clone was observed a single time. This CDR3 reads CASSPTGGQGDTQYF. In DNA, the CDR3 is TGCGCCAGCAGCCCTACAGGGGGACAGGGAGATACGCAGTATTTT. V usage is TRBV5-1 and J usage is TRBJ2-3, with 9 nucleotides matching TRBD1. This CDR3 has 15 amino acids. The J segment lost 5 bases and the V segment lost 4 bases, leaving 8 bases of the junction unmatched. Germline V gives CDR1 SGHRS, CDR2 YFSETQ.

In DNA, the CDR3 is TGTGCCTGGAGACCTTCCGGTTCGGAGACCCAGTACTTC. Residues: CAWRPSGSETQYF. The V and J genes are TRBV30 and TRBJ2-5; D is unresolved. The V gene lost 3 bases and the J gene lost 5 bases, with 13 bases spanning the gap. Germline V gene lookup returns CDR1 GTSNPN and CDR2 SVGIG (reference sequence). This CDR3 is built from 13 residues.

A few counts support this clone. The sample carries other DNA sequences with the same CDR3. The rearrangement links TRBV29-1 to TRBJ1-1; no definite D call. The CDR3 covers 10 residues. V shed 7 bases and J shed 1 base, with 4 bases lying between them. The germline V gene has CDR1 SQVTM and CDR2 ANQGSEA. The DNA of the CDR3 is TGCAGCGCAGGGAACACTGAAGCTTTCTTT. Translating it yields CSAGNTEAFF.

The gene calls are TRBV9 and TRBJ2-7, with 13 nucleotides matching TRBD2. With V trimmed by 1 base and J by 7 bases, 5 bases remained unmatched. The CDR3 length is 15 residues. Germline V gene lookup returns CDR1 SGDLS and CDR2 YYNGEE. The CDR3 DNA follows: TGTGCCAGCAGCGTAACTGGGGGACTAGCGGGGGAGCAGTACTTC. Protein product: CASSVTGGLAGEQYF.

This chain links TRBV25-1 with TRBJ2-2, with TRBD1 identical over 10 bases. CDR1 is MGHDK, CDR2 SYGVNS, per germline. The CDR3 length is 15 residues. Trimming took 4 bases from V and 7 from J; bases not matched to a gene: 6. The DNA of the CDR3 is TGTGCCAGCAGTGGGCGACAGGGGGCTATCGGGGAGCTGTTTTTT. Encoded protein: CASSGRQGAIGELFF.

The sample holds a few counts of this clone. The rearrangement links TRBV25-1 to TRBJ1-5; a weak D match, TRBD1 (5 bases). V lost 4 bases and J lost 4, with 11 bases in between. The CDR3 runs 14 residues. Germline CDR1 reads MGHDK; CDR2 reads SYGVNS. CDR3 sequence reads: CASSALGPNQPQHF. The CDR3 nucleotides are TGTGCCAGCAGTGCCTTGGGGCCTAATCAGCCCCAGCATTTT.

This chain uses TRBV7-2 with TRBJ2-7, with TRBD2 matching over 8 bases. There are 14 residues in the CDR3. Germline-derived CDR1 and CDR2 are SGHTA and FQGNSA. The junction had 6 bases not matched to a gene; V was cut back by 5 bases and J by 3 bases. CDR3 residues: CASSISGVVYEQYF. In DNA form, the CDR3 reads TGTGCCAGCAGCATTAGCGGGGTGGTCTACGAGCAGTACTTC.

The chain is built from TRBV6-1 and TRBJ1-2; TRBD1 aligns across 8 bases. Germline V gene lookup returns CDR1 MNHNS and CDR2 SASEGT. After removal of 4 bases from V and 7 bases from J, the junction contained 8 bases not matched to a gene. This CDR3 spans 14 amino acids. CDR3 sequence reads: CASSAKTGDSGYTF. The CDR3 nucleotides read TGTGCCAGCAGTGCCAAGACAGGGGATAGTGGCTACACCTTC.

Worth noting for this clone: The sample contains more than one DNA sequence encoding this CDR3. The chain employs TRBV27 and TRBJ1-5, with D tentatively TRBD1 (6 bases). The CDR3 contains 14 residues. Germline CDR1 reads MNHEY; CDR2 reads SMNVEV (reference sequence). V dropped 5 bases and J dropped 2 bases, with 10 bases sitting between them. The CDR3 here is CASSLRGGNQPQHF. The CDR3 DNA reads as TGTGCCAGCAGTCTCAGGGGAGGCAATCAGCCCCAGCATTTT.

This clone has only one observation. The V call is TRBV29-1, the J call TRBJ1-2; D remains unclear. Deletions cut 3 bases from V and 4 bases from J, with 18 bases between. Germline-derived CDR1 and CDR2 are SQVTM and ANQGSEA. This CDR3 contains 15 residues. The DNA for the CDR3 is TGCAGCGTTGAGCATAGGCTGGCGGGCAGCTATGGCTACACCTTC. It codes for CSVEHRLAGSYGYTF.

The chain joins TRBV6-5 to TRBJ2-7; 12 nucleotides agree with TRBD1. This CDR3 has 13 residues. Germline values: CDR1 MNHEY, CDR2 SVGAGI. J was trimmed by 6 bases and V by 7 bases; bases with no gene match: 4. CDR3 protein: CASIPGQGAEQYF. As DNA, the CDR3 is TGTGCCAGCATACCGGGACAGGGGGCCGAGCAGTACTTC.

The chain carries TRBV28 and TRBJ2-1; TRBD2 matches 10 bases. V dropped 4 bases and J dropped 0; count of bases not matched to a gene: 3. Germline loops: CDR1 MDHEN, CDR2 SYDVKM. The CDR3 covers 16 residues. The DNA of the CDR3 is TGTGCCAGCAGTTCCCCTAGCGGGAGCTCCTACAATGAGCAGTTCTTC. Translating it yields CASSSPSGSSYNEQFF.

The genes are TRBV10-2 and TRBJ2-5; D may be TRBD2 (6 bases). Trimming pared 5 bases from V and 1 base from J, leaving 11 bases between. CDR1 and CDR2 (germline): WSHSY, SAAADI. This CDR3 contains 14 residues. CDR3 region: CASSTTSAQETQYF. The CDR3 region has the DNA TGCGCCAGCAGTACGACTAGTGCCCAAGAGACCCAGTACTTC.

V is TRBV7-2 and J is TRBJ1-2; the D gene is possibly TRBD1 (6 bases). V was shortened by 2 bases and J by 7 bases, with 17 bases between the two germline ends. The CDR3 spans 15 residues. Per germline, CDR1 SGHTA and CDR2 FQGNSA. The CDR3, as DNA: TGTGCCAGCAGCTTACATTCCACAGGGATAGGTGGCTACACCTTC. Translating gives CASSLHSTGIGGYTF.

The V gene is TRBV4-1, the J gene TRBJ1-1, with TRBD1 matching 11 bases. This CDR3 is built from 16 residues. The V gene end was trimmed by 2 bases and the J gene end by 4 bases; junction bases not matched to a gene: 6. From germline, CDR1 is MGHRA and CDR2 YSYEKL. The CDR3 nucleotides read TGCGCCAGCAGCCAAAATACCGGGACAGGGGGCACTGAAGCTTTCTTT. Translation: CASSQNTGTGGTEAFF.

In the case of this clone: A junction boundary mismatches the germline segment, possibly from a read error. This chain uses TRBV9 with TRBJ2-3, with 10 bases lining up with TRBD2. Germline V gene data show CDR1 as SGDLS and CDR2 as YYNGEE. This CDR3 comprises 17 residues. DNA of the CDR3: TGTGCCAGCAGCGTAGAATCCCCTAGCGGGAGCAAAGATACGCAGTATTTT. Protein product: CASSVESPSGSKDTQYF.

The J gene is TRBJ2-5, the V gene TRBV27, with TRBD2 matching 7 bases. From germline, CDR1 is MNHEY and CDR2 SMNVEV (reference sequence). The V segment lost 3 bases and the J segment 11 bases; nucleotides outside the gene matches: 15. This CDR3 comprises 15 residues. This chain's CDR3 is CASSLVGGDHFEQYF. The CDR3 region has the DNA TGTGCCAGCAGTTTGGTTGGGGGGGACCACTTTGAGCAGTACTTC.

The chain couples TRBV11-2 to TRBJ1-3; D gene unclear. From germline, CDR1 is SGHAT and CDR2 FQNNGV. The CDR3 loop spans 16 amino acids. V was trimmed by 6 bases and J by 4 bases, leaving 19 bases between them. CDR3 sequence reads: CASSPRERGLGNTIYF. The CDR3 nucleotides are TGTGCCAGCAGTCCGCGGGAAAGAGGGCTCGGAAACACCATATATTTT. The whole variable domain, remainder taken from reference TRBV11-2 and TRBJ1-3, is EAGVAQSPRYKIIEKRQSVAFWCNPISGHATLYWYQQILGQGPKLLIQFQNNGVVDDSQLPKDRFSAERLKGVDSTLKIQPAKLEDSAVYLCASSPRERGLGNTIYFGEGSWLTVV.